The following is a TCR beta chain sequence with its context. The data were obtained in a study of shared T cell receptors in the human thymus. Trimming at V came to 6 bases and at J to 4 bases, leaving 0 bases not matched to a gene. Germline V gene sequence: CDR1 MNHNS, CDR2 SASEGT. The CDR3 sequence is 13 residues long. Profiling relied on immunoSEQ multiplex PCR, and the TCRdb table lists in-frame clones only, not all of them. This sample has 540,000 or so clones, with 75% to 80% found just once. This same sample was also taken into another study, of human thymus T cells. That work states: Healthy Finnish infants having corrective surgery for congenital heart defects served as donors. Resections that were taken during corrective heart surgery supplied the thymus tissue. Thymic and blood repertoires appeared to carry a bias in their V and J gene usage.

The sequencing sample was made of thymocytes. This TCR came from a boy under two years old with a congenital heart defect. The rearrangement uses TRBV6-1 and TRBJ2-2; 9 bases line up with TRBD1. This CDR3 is CASRTGGTGELFF. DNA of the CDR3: TGTGCCAGCAGGACAGGGGGCACCGGGGAGCTGTTTTTT.